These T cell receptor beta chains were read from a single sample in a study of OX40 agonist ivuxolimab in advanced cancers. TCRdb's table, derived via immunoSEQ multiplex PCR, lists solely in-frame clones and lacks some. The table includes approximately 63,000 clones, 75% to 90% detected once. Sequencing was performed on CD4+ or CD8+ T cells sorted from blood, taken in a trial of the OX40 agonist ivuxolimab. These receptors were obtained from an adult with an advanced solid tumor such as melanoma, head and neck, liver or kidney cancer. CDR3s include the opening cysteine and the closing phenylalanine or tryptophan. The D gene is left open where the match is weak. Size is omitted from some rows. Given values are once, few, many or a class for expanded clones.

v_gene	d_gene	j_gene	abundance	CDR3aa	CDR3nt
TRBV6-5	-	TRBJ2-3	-	CASSYSSSGGTQYF	TGTGCCAGCAGTTACTCGAGTTCAGGAGGTACGCAGTATTTT
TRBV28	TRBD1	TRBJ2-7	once	CASSPSPGQGIEQYF	TGTGCCAGCAGCCCTAGCCCCGGACAGGGTATTGAACAGTACTTC
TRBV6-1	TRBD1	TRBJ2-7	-	CAILDRGPYEQYF	TGTGCCATCTTAGACAGGGGTCCCTACGAGCAGTACTTC
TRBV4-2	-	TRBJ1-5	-	CASSPYRNQPQHF	TGTGCCAGCAGCCCGTACAGGAATCAGCCCCAGCATTTT
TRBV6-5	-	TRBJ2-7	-	CASGFYEQYF	TGTGCCAGCGGTTTCTACGAGCAGTACTTC
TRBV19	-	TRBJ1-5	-	CASSLEHNQPQHF	TGTGCCAGTAGCCTAGAACACAATCAGCCCCAGCATTTT
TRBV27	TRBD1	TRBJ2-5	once	CASSLTGGAKTQYF	TGTGCCAGCAGTCTGACAGGGGGCGCGAAGACCCAGTACTTC
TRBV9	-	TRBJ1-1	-	CASSVVNTNTEAFF	TGTGCCAGCAGCGTAGTGAATACGAACACTGAAGCTTTCTTT
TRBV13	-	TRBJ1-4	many	CASSLGYESEKLFF	TGTGCCAGCAGCTTAGGGTATGAAAGTGAAAAACTGTTTTTT
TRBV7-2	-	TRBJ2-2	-	CASIAETGELFF	TGTGCCAGCATCGCCGAGACCGGGGAGCTGTTTTTT
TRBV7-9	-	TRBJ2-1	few	CASSSSLGGPTNEQFF	TGTGCCAGCAGCTCGTCTCTTGGCGGCCCGACCAATGAGCAGTTCTTC
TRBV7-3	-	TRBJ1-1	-	CASSLTVGTEAFF	TGTGCCAGCAGCTTAACGGTGGGGACTGAAGCTTTCTTT
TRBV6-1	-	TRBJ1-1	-	CASSGGRREQNTEAFF	TGTGCCAGCAGTGGCGGGAGGCGGGAGCAGAACACTGAAGCTTTCTTT
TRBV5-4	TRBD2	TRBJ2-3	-	CASSLGTSGGPTDTQYF	TGTGCCAGCAGCTTAGGGACTAGCGGGGGCCCCACAGATACGCAGTATTTT
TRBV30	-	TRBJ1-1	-	CAWSYSPRILENTEAFF	TGTGCCTGGAGTTATTCCCCGCGAATTCTTGAGAACACTGAAGCTTTCTTT
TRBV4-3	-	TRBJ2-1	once	CASSQDQTGTYNEQFF	TGCGCCAGCAGCCAAGATCAAACGGGAACCTACAATGAGCAGTTCTTC
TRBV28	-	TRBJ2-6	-	CASSLWTSGANVLTF	TGTGCCAGCAGTTTATGGACCTCTGGGGCCAACGTCCTGACTTTC
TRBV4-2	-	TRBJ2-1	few	CASSQDLVGPRDEQFF	TGTGCCAGCAGCCAAGATCTAGTGGGTCCCAGGGATGAGCAGTTCTTC
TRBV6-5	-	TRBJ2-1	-	CASRNIGGRAEQFF	TGTGCCAGCAGAAATATTGGGGGACGGGCCGAGCAGTTCTTC
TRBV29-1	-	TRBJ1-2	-	CSVKTGLGGYTF	TGCAGCGTTAAAACAGGGTTGGGTGGCTACACCTTC
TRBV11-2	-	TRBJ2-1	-	CASSLVPAYNEQFF	TGTGCCAGCAGCTTAGTCCCAGCCTACAATGAGCAGTTCTTC
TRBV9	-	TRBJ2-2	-	CASSPGWTGELFF	TGTGCCAGCAGCCCCGGGTGGACCGGGGAGCTGTTTTTT
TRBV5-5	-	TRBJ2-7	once	CASSLKRGDEQYF	TGTGCCAGCAGCTTGAAAAGGGGCGACGAGCAGTACTTC
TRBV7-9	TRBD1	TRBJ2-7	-	CASSFIQGSYEQYF	TGTGCCAGCAGCTTCATACAGGGGTCCTACGAGCAGTACTTC
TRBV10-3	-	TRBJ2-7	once	CAISVEDLNYEQYF	TGTGCCATCAGTGTGGAGGATTTAAACTACGAGCAGTACTTC
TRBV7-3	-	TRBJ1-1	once	CASSGMNTEAFF	TGTGCCAGCAGCGGAATGAACACTGAAGCTTTCTTT
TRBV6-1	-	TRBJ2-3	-	CASIAEGPGDTQYF	TGTGCCAGCATAGCCGAGGGGCCAGGGGATACGCAGTATTTT
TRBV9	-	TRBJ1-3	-	CASSVAWQGGNTIYF	TGTGCCAGCAGCGTAGCTTGGCAGGGAGGAAACACCATATATTTT
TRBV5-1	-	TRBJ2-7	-	CASSTAGDIKYEQYF	TGCGCCAGCAGCACTGCGGGGGACATAAAATACGAGCAGTACTTC
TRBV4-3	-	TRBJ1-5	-	CASSQDRWDNQPQHF	TGCGCCAGCAGCCAAGATCGGTGGGACAATCAGCCCCAGCATTTT
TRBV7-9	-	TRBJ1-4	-	CASSPRQFTDPNEKLFF	TGTGCCAGCAGCCCGAGACAATTCACCGATCCTAATGAAAAACTGTTTTTT
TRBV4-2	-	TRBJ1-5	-	CASSHANRETQPQHF	TGTGCCAGCAGCCATGCGAACAGGGAAACTCAGCCCCAGCATTTT
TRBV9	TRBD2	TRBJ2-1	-	CASSVDITGGRDEQFF	TGTGCCAGCAGCGTAGATATCACGGGAGGCCGGGATGAGCAGTTCTTC
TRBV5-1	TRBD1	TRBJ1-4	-	CASSLETGGNEKLFF	TGCGCCAGCAGCTTGGAAACAGGGGGAAATGAAAAACTGTTTTTT
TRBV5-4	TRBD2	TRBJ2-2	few	CASSLGLAPGELFF	TGTGCCAGCAGCTTGGGACTAGCTCCCGGGGAGCTGTTTTTT
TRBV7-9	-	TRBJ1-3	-	CASSLEIRQSGGGNTIYF	TGTGCCAGCAGCTTAGAAATCCGGCAGTCCGGAGGTGGAAACACCATATATTTT
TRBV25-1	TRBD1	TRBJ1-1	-	CAKDRAKVMNTEAFF	TGTGCCAAAGACAGGGCTAAAGTGATGAACACTGAAGCTTTCTTT
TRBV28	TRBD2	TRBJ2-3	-	CASSLEWTSGSDTQYF	TGTGCCAGCAGTTTAGAATGGACTAGCGGGTCAGATACGCAGTATTTT
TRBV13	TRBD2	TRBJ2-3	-	CASSLGRGAQDTQYF	TGTGCCAGCAGCTTAGGGCGGGGGGCTCAAGATACGCAGTATTTT
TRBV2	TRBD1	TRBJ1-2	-	CASSDSPDRAGGYTF	TGTGCCAGCAGTGATTCGCCCGACAGGGCGGGGGGCTACACCTTC
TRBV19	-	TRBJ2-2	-	CASKWSSPGELFF	TGTGCCTCAAAGTGGAGTTCCCCCGGGGAGCTGTTTTTT
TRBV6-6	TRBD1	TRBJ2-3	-	CAGGGQGFLADTQYF	TGTGCCGGGGGGGGACAGGGGTTTCTTGCAGATACGCAGTATTTT
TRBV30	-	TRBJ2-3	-	CAWSVRATSTDTQYF	TGTGCCTGGAGTGTAAGGGCTACTAGCACAGATACGCAGTATTTT
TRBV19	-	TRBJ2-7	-	CASSSDSQVDEQYF	TGTGCCAGTAGCTCCGATTCACAGGTCGACGAGCAGTACTTC
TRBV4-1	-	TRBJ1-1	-	CASSQDPRLNTEAFF	TGCGCCAGCAGCCAAGATCCGAGGCTAAACACTGAAGCTTTCTTT
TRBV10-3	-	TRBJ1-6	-	CAISEWDTLKNSPLHF	TGTGCCATCAGTGAGTGGGACACCTTGAAAAATTCACCCCTCCACTTT
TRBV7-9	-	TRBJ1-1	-	CASTDLATNTEAFF	TGTGCCAGCACCGACCTGGCAACGAACACTGAAGCTTTCTTT
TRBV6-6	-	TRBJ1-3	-	CASSSWLRNTIYF	TGTGCCAGCAGTTCCTGGCTCAGAAACACCATATATTTT
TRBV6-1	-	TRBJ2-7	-	CASSEALRAGFVCEQYF	TGTGCCAGCAGTGAAGCGCTTCGAGCAGGGTTCGTCTGCGAGCAGTACTTC
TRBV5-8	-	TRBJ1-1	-	CASSLVSVNTEAFF	TGTGCCAGCAGCTTGGTTTCGGTAAACACTGAAGCTTTCTTT
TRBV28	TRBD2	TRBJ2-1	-	CASRPLSGSSYNEQFF	TGTGCCAGCAGACCCCTTAGCGGGAGCTCCTACAATGAGCAGTTCTTC
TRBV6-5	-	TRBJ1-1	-	CASRTGDTEAFF	TGTGCCAGCAGAACGGGGGACACTGAAGCTTTCTTT
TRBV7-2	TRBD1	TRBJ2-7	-	CASSVGQGWSEQYF	TGTGCCAGCAGCGTGGGACAGGGGTGGAGCGAGCAGTACTTC
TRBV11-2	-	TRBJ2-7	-	CASRSGGGRDRAYEQYF	TGTGCCAGCAGATCCGGGGGGGGGCGGGACAGAGCCTACGAGCAGTACTTC
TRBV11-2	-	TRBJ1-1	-	CASSLGGGLNTEAFF	TGTGCCAGCAGCTTAGGGGGCGGTCTGAACACTGAAGCTTTCTTT
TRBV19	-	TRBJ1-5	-	CASSLSRDGNQPQHF	TGTGCCAGTAGTCTGTCCCGGGACGGGAATCAGCCCCAGCATTTT
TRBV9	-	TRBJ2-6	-	CASSGPAFKYGANVLTF	TGTGCCAGCAGCGGGCCAGCGTTTAAGTATGGGGCCAACGTCCTGACTTTC
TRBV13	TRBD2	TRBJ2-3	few	CASKEAGSFTDTQYF	TGTGCCAGCAAGGAAGCGGGATCTTTCACAGATACGCAGTATTTT
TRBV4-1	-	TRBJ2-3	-	CASSQDRHNTDTQYF	TGCGCCAGCAGCCAAGATCGCCACAACACAGATACGCAGTATTTT
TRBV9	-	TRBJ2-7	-	CASSVDGSIYEQYF	TGTGCCAGCAGCGTAGACGGGAGTATTTACGAGCAGTACTTC